Listed below are T cell receptor beta chains from one sample, sequenced in a study of radiation and T cells in renal cell carcinoma. Assay used: immunoSEQ multiplex PCR; TCRdb lists only in-frame clones, some missing. The sample shows 20,000 to 25,000 clones, over 70% of them seen only once. Material: blood, obtained from a patient whose treatment included radiotherapy and nephrectomy. These TCRs come from a man aged 55 to 70 with renal cell carcinoma. The CDR3 runs from the conserved cysteine through the conserved F or W. A D gene is named only where the DNA matches it firmly. Clone size is shown for a subset of rows, as once, few, many or a class of expanded clone.

clone_size | j_call | d_call | v_call | cdr3_aa | cdr3_nt
- | TRBJ1-1 | - | TRBV7-1 | CASSLDGRGAFF | TGTGCCAGCAGCTTGGATGGTCGAGGAGCTTTCTTT
- | TRBJ2-4 | TRBD1 | TRBV2 | CASSEARGQINIQYF | TGTGCCAGCAGTGAAGCGAGGGGACAGATAAACATTCAGTACTTC
once | TRBJ2-2 | TRBD2 | TRBV13 | CASSLPAGGYGELFF | TGTGCCAGCAGCTTACCAGCGGGAGGCTACGGGGAGCTGTTTTTT
- | TRBJ2-2 | - | TRBV25-1 | CASSESWDGSGELFF | TGTGCCAGCAGTGAATCTTGGGACGGGTCCGGGGAGCTGTTTTTT
- | TRBJ2-4 | TRBD2 | TRBV7-6 | CASSLGWPRAGEGGLAKNIQYF | TGTGCCAGCAGCTTAGGTTGGCCTCGAGCGGGAGAGGGGGGGTTAGCCAAAAACATTCAGTACTTC
few | TRBJ1-3 | - | TRBV2 | CASAVEGQGNTIYF | TGTGCCAGCGCCGTCGAGGGCCAAGGAAACACCATATATTTT
once | TRBJ1-2 | - | TRBV2 | CASSGLSYVNYGYTF | TGTGCCAGCAGCGGCCTGAGCTACGTAAACTATGGCTACACCTTC
few | TRBJ2-2 | TRBD1 | TRBV13 | CASSNRGPNTGELFF | TGTGCCAGCAGCAACAGGGGACCCAACACCGGGGAGCTGTTTTTT
- | TRBJ2-1 | - | TRBV18 | CASSLSTRVNEQFF | TGTGCCAGCTCACTGAGCACTAGAGTTAATGAGCAGTTCTTC
- | TRBJ1-4 | TRBD1 | TRBV5-1 | CASSLGTGREKLFF | TGCGCCAGCAGCTTGGGGACAGGGAGGGAAAAACTGTTTTTT
- | TRBJ1-2 | - | TRBV7-9 | CASSPTVGGNYGYTF | TGTGCCAGCAGTCCTACGGTGGGGGGTAACTACGGCTACACCTTC